The clone carrying this TCR beta chain was seen a few times. Its antigen remains unidentified. TCRdb called the RT-PCR reads again in MiXCR, with one record for every CDR3 protein. The sample lists a few hundred thousand distinct CDR3 sequences, about a fifth occurring once. This sample is part of a study of response to subunit inactivated influenza vaccine. Points from the study as a whole: Each seasonal influenza vaccination, the authors suggested, recruits few new T cells.

Sequenced here: PBMCs from blood, sampled around 22 months after vaccination. The clonotype originates from a man in his fifties or sixties who received an inactivated influenza vaccine.

The CDR3 sequence is CASSHSGTGNTGELFF. As DNA, the CDR3 is TGTGCCAGCAGCCATTCCGGGACAGGGAACACCGGGGAGCTGTTTTTT. The V and J genes are TRBV3-1 and TRBJ2-2; 8 nucleotides match TRBD1. This CDR3 has 16 residues. Germline V gives CDR1 LGHDT, CDR2 YNNKEL (reference sequence). J gave up 1 base and V 3 bases, and 4 bases lay outside the gene matches.